This T cell receptor (beta chain) was observed in a study of T cells in tuberculosis. On the study more broadly: The T cells targeted glucose monomycolate, a mycobacterial lipid, via CD1B.

Libraries were prepared by immunoSEQ multiplex PCR; TCRdb keeps only in-frame clonotypes and omits some of them. Here the sample spans approximately 100,000 clones, about nine tenths being singletons. After thawing and overnight rest, PBMC were stained with GMM-loaded CD1B tetramer, viability dye and anti-CD3 for sorting. C32 glucose monomycolate from Rhodococcus equi was loaded onto the CD1B tetramers. Tetramer-sorted PBMC had been CD14 monocyte-depleted before freezing. Each donor contributed about 100,000 sorted tetramer-negative cells. Trimming took 1 base from V and 3 from J; bases not matched to a gene: 4. This CDR3 is 16 amino acids long. CDR1 is SGHAT and CDR2 is FQNNGV in the germline V gene.

The specimen was CD1b-GMM tetramer-negative cells sorted from PBMCs. The J gene is TRBJ2-7, the V gene TRBV11-2; 12 bases are shared with TRBD1. This TCR came from an adult woman with latent tuberculosis. The CDR3 loop reads CASSLGDRGRFYEQYF. In DNA form, the CDR3 reads TGTGCCAGCAGCTTAGGGGACAGGGGGCGCTTCTACGAGCAGTACTTC. The variable domain in full, with the rest retrieved from reference TRBV11-2 and TRBJ2-7, is EAGVAQSPRYKIIEKRQSVAFWCNPISGHATLYWYQQILGQGPKLLIQFQNNGVVDDSQLPKDRFSAERLKGVDSTLKIQPAKLEDSAVYLCASSLGDRGRFYEQYFGPGTRLTVT.